These T cell receptor beta chains were read from a single sample in a study of blood T cells in healthy people across ages. TCRdb passed the 5' RACE reads through MiXCR, listing each CDR3 protein once. Of roughly 860,000 distinct CDR3 sequences in the sample, 60% to 80% are singletons; the top ten hold 28%. Source material: blood. The receptors stem from a young man in good health. Each CDR3 is given with its conserved first and last residue. The D gene is left open where the match is weak. Not all rows give a size; the values are once, few, many and, for expanded clones, a class.

j_call clone_size v_call d_call cdr3_nt cdr3_aa
TRBJ1-1 . TRBV10-3 . TGTGCCATCAGTGATATGGGGAGCACTGAAGCTTTCTTT CAISDMGSTEAFF
TRBJ2-1 . TRBV11-2 TRBD1 TGTGCCAGCAGCTACCGGGACAGGACCTACAATGAGCAGTTCTTC CASSYRDRTYNEQFF
TRBJ1-1 few TRBV12-3/TRBV12-4 . TGTGCCAGCAGTTTAGAGACGAACACTGAAGCTTTCTTT CASSLETNTEAFF
TRBJ2-7 once TRBV20-1 . TGCAGTGCTAGTGCCGACAGGACCTACGAGCAGTACTTC CSASADRTYEQYF
TRBJ2-3 . TRBV2 TRBD2 TGTGCCAGCAGATCCGGGACTAACACAGATACGCAGTATTTT CASRSGTNTDTQYF
TRBJ1-6 few TRBV4-3 TRBD1 TGCGCCAGCAGCCAAGCTACGACAGGGAACAATTCACCCCTCCACTTT CASSQATTGNNSPLHF
TRBJ2-7 . TRBV6-2/TRBV6-3 . TGTGCCAGCAGTCCACTTCGTTATGTAGCGCTCTACGAGCAGTACTTC CASSPLRYVALYEQYF
TRBJ1-5 . TRBV20-1 . TGCAGTGCTAGAGATGTTCAGTCGGGCGATCAGCCCCAGCATTTT CSARDVQSGDQPQHF
TRBJ2-1 few TRBV29-1 TRBD2 TGCAGCGTCGCTAGGACTAGCGAGAACAATGAGCAGTTCTTC CSVARTSENNEQFF
TRBJ2-2 . TRBV29-1 TRBD1 TGCAGCGTCCTACCGGGACAGGGATCGAATACCGGGGAGCTGTTTTTT CSVLPGQGSNTGELFF
TRBJ1-2 . TRBV4-3 . TGCGCCAGCAGCCTCAACTCTGGGGGGGGCTTAAGAGGCTACACCTTC CASSLNSGGGLRGYTF
TRBJ2-3 . TRBV5-5 . TGTGCCAGCAGCTTGGTCCCGACAGCCACAGATACGCAGTATTTT CASSLVPTATDTQYF
TRBJ2-1 few TRBV27 TRBD2 TGTGCCAGCAGAATCCCTGGACTAGCGGGGGCTAGTGAGCAGTTCTTC CASRIPGLAGASEQFF
TRBJ2-1 . TRBV7-2 . TGTGCCAGCAGCGGATACAGGGACCGGGGCAATGAGCAGTTCTTC CASSGYRDRGNEQFF
TRBJ2-2 few TRBV29-1 . TGCAGCGCTCTACAAGGGGCAGCAGGGGAGCTGTTTTTT CSALQGAAGELFF
TRBJ2-1 . TRBV6-2/TRBV6-3 TRBD2 TGTGCCAGCAGTTTCACGCCCCGACTAGCGGGGGGTCACAATGAGCAGTTCTTC CASSFTPRLAGGHNEQFF
TRBJ2-1 . TRBV12-3/TRBV12-4 TRBD2 TGTGCCAGCAGAAAGGGACTAGCGCATGAGCAGTTCTTC CASRKGLAHEQFF
TRBJ2-7 . TRBV10-3 TRBD1 TGTGCCATCGGAGCCGGGACAGCGTCGGTCGAGCAGTACTTC CAIGAGTASVEQYF
TRBJ2-7 few TRBV10-3 TRBD1 TGTGCCATCAGAGGGACAGGGAGCCTCTCCTACGAGCAGTACTTC CAIRGTGSLSYEQYF
TRBJ2-1 . TRBV20-1 TRBD2 TGCAGTGCCCCTCGACCAATCGGACTAGCGTCATACAATGAGCAGTTCTTC CSAPRPIGLASYNEQFF